This TCR beta chain was recovered during a study of CD8 T cells in ankylosing spondylitis. Findings and caveats of the study: Ankylosing spondylitis blood seemed to carry a telltale TCR beta motif made of several highly homologous variants. The study looked at matched synovial fluid samples from ankylosing spondylitis patients. Disease-linked clones were reported to be significantly enriched there. Disease-linked clones had a CD8+ phenotype and relatively low frequency in peripheral blood.

The authors made TCR beta libraries by quantitative 5'-RACE with molecular barcodes. TCRdb used MiXCR to reprocess the 5' RACE reads, holding one entry per CDR3 protein. This repertoire shows about 300,000 distinct CDR3 sequences, 9.5% to 13% found once; its top ten account for roughly 9.1%. This clonotype was picked up a small number of times. Its specificity is unknown. Trimming pared 3 bases from V and 1 base from J, leaving 11 bases between. This CDR3 has 15 amino acids. Germline values: CDR1 SGHNT, CDR2 YENEEA. The chain has TRBV11-3 and TRBJ2-3; possibly TRBD1 for D (6 bases). The receptor comes from a female donor with ankylosing spondylitis or in good health (not recorded which). The sequenced material came from blood, either unsorted or a sorted T cell fraction (not recorded which). The CDR3 bases are TGTGCCAGCAGCTTGGAACAGGGCGGCACAGATACGCAGTATTTT. This encodes CASSLEQGGTDTQYF.